This T cell receptor beta chain was profiled in a study of a mutant IDH1 vaccine in newly diagnosed glioma. Study information: Following radiotherapy alone, or alongside temozolomide cycles, vaccination was started after an interval of 4-6 weeks. Study-wide results and limits: Variations in leading peripheral T cell clonotypes appeared to have no connection with pseudoprogression.

CDR3 length: 13 residues. From germline, CDR1 is MNHEY and CDR2 SVGAGI. Trimming cost V 7 bases and J 3 bases, with 10 bases left between them. Only a few counts were recorded for this clone. Its cognate antigen is unknown. Using immunoSEQ multiplex PCR, the repertoire was profiled, and TCRdb retains in-frame clones only, with some absent. The repertoire has about 33,000 clones, around four fifths of them found once; the top ten carry about 3.2%. Time point: week 35, safety follow-up. Each dose delivered 300 ug of mutant IDH1 20-mer peptide subcutaneously with imiquimod. The vaccination schedule gave patients eight doses in weeks 1, 3, 5, 7, 11, 15, 19 and 23.

V is TRBV6-5 and J is TRBJ1-5; perhaps TRBD1 as D (5 bases). This clonotype originated in a man aged 40-49 years with glioma. Some clones in this sample may be carry-over from other donors' samples. The specimen comprised PBMCs, sampled from a glioma patient whose treatment included an IDH1 peptide vaccine. As DNA, the CDR3 is TGTGCCAGCACCAGGGATCCCAATCAGCCCCAGCATTTT. Residues: CASTRDPNQPQHF.